A single count supports the clone carrying this T cell receptor beta chain. This entry is derived from a study of blood T cell repertoires in COVID-19. Study in general: The analysed material was cDNA or gDNA that came from T cells, B-cell-depleted T cells, or PBMCs.

Study processing details: How many nucleated cells were present was estimated from reference gene primer amplification. Here immunoSEQ multiplex PCR was the method, and the copy in TCRdb shows in-frame clones only, minus some. The DNA was the basis for D and trimming; V, J and clone size are from that table. Here the sample spans approximately 120,000 clones, around three quarters being singletons. This CDR3 is 16 amino acids long. Trimming pared 0 bases from V and 0 bases from J, leaving 9 bases between. Germline-derived CDR1 and CDR2 are LGHNA and YSLEER. The TCR was taken from a man in his forties or fifties with active or convalescent COVID-19. Source material: peripheral blood. This chain uses TRBV4-3 with TRBJ1-3, with D hard to call. For the CDR3, the DNA is TGCGCCAGCAGCCAAGATCTCGAGGTCTCTGGAAACACCATATATTTT. Translating it yields CASSQDLEVSGNTIYF.